This T cell receptor beta chain stems from a study of Ad26.COV2.S vaccination and SARS-CoV-2 variants. Across the whole study: Ad26.COV2.S was injected intramuscularly once or twice, 56 days apart. General study findings and limits: Ad26.COV2.S recipients had broader spike-specific TCRs (P = 0.0014). The TCR-based breadth and depth measures might underestimate overall T cell responses.

A note on this clone: Its antigen is not known.

The treatment denotes: about 20 received Ad26.COV2.S at low or high dose, single or two shots; about 5 received placebo; per-sample allocation not given. All samples were drawn on day 63, counting from the first vaccine or placebo injection. The CDR3 has 15 amino acids. V dropped 4 bases and J dropped 2 bases, with 15 bases sitting between them. Per germline, CDR1 SGHDT and CDR2 YYEEEE. TCRdb keeps only in-frame clones here, not all; method: immunoSEQ multiplex PCR. The sample has about 350,000 clones, 75% to 90% seen once. The source is a person between 18 and 65 years old who received the Ad26.COV2.S COVID-19 vaccine or a placebo. This sequence joins TRBV5-6 and TRBJ1-1; D uncertain. The sample here was peripheral blood, taken in a trial of Ad26.COV2.S vaccine versus placebo. The CDR3 here is CASSLGPYYNTEAFF. The CDR3 bases are TGTGCCAGCAGCCTAGGGCCCTACTATAACACTGAAGCTTTCTTT.